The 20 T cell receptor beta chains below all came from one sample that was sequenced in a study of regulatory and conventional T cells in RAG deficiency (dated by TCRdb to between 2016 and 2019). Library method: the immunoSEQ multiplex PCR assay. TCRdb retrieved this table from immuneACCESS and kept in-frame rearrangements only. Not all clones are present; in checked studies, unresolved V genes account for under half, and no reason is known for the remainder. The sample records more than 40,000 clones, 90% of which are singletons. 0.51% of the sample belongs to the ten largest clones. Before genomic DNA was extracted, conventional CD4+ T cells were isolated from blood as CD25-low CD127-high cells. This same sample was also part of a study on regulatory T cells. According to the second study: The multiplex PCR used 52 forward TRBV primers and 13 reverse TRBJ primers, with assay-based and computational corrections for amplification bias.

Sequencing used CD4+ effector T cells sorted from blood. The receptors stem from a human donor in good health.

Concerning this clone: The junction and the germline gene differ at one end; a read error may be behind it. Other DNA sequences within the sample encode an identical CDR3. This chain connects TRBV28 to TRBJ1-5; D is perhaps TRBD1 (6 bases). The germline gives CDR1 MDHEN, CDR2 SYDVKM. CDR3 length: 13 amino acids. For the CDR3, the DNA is TGCGCCAGTCGCGGGGGCGGTGGTCAGCCCCAGCATTTT. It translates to CASRGGGGQPQHF.

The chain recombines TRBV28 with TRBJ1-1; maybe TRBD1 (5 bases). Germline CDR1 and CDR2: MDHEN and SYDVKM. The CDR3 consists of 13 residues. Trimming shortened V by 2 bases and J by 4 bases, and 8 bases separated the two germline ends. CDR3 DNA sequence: TGTGCCAGCAGTTTACCAGGGAGCACTGAAGCTTTCTTT. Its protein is CASSLPGSTEAFF.

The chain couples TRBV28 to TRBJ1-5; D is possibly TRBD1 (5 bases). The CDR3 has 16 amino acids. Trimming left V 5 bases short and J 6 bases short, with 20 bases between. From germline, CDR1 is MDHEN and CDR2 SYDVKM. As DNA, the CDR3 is TGTGCCAGCAGTACCCCGCAAGGGGCTAACGGTCAGCCCCAGCATTTT. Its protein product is CASSTPQGANGQPQHF.

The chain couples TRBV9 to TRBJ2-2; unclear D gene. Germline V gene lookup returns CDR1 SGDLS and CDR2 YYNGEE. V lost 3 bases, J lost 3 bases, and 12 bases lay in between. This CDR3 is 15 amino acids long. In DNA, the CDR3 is TGTGCCAGCAGCGCGTCAGGCTCGGACACCGGGGAGCTGTTTTTT. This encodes CASSASGSDTGELFF.

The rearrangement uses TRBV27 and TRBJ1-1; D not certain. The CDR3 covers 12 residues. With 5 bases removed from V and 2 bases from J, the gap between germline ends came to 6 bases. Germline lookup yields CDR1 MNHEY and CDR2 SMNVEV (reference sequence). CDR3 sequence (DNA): TGTGCCAGCAGTCGGGGTAACACTGAAGCTTTCTTT. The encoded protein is CASSRGNTEAFF.

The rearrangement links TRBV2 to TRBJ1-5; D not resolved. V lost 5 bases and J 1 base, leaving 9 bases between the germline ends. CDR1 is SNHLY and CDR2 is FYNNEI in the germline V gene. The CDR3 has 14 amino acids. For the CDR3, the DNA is TGTGCCAGCAGTTTTACCGGGAGCAATCAGCCCCAGCATTTT. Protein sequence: CASSFTGSNQPQHF.

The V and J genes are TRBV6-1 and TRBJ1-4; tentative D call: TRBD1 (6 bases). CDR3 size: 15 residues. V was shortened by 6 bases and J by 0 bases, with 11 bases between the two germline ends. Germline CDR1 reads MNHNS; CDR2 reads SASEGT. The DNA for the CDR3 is TGTGCCAGCAGAGGACAGCCCGCAACTAATGAAAAACTGTTTTTT. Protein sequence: CASRGQPATNEKLFF.

The CDR3 nucleotides are TGCGCCAGCAGCTTGGCTGGGGACAAAGGAATGAGGAGTCTGTTTTTT. It yields the protein CASSLAGDKGMRSLFF. The chain couples TRBV5-1 to TRBJ1-4; D might be TRBD1 (6 bases). Trimming took off 0 bases at V and 14 bases at J, with 23 bases between the two ends. The germline CDR1 and CDR2 sequences are SGHRS and YFSETQ. The CDR3 extends over 16 amino acids. Filled out from reference TRBV5-1 and TRBJ1-4, the complete variable domain reads KAGVTQTPRYLIKTRGQQVTLSCSPISGHRSVSWYQQTPGQGLQFLFEYFSETQRNKGNFPGRFSGRQFSNSRSEMNVSTLELGDSALYLCASSLAGDKGMRSLFFGSGTQLSVL.

The CDR3 nucleotides are TGTGCCAGCAGTCCACAGGGACTCGAACAGCCCCAGCATTTT. The encoded protein is CASSPQGLEQPQHF. V and J are TRBV28 and TRBJ1-5; D may be TRBD1 (6 bases). This CDR3 contains 14 residues. Trimming pared 5 bases from V and 7 bases from J, leaving 15 bases between. CDR1 MDHEN and CDR2 SYDVKM come from the germline V gene.

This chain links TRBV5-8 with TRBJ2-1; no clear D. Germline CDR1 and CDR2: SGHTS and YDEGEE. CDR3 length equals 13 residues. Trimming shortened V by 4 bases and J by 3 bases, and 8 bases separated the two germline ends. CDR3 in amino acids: CASSLRGYNEQFF. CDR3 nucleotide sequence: TGTGCCAGCAGCCTCAGAGGCTACAATGAGCAGTTCTTC.

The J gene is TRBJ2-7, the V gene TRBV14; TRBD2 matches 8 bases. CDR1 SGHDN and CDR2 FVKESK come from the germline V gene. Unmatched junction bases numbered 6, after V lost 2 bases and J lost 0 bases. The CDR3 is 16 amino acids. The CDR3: CASSQIGLAGSYEQYF. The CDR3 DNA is TGTGCCAGCAGCCAAATCGGACTAGCAGGCTCCTACGAGCAGTACTTC.

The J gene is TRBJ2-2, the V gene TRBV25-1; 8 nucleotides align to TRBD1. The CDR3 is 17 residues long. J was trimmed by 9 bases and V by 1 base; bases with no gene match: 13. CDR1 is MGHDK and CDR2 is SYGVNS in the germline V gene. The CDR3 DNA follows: TGTGCCAGCAGTGAATCCCCCCAGACAGGGGAAGGGAGGGAGCTGTTTTTT. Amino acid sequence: CASSESPQTGEGRELFF.

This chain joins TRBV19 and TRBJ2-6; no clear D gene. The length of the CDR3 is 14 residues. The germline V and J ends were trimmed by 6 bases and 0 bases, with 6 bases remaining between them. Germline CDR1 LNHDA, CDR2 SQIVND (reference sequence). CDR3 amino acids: CASRGNSGANVLTF. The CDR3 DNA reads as TGTGCCAGTAGGGGTAACTCTGGGGCCAACGTCCTGACTTTC.

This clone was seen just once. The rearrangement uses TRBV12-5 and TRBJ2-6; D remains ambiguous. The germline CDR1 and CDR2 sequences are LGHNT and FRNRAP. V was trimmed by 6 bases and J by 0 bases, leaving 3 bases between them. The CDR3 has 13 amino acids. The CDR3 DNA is TGTGCTAGTGGGATCTCTGGGGCCAACGTCCTGACTTTC. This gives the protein CASGISGANVLTF.

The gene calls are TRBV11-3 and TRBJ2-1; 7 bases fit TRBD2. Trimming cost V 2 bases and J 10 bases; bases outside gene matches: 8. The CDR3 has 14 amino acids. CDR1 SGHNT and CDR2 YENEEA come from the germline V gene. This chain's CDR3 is CASSLMGWRGEQFF. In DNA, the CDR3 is TGTGCCAGCAGCTTAATGGGTTGGCGGGGGGAGCAGTTCTTC.

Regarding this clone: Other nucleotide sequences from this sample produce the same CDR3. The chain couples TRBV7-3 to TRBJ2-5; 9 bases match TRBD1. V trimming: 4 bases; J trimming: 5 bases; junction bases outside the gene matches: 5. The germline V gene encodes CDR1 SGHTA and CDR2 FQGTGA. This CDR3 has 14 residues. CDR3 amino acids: CASSSPGQGETQYF. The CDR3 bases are TGTGCCAGCAGCTCCCCAGGACAGGGGGAGACCCAGTACTTC. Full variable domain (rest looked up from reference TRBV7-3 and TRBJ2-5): GAGVSQTPSNKVTEKGKYVELRCDPISGHTALYWYRQSLGQGPEFLIYFQGTGAADDSGLPNDRFFAVRPEGSVSTLKIQRTERGDSAVYLCASSSPGQGETQYFGPGTRLLVL.

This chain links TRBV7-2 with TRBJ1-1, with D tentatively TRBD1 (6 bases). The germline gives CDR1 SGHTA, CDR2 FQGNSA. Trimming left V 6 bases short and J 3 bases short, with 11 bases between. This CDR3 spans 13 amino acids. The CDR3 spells CASRAQGYTEAFF. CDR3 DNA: TGTGCCAGCAGAGCGCAGGGGTACACTGAAGCTTTCTTT.

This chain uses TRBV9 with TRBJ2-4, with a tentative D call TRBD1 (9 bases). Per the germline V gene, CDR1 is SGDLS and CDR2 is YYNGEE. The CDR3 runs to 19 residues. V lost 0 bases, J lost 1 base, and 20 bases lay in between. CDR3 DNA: TGTGCCAGCAGCGTAGACCGTAGTAGCGGGACAGGGGCCAAAAACATTCAGTACTTC. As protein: CASSVDRSSGTGAKNIQYF.

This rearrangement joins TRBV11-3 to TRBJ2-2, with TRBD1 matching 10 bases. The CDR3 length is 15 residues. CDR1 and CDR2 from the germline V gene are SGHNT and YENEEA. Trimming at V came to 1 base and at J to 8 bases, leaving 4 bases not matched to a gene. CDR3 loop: CASSLGQGAKGELFF. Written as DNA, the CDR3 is TGTGCCAGCAGCTTAGGACAGGGGGCGAAAGGGGAGCTGTTTTTT.

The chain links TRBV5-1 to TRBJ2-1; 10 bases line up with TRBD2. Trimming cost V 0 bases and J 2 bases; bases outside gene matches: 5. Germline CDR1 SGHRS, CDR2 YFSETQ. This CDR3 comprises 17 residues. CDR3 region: CASSLGIAGGPYNEQFF. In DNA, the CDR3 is TGCGCCAGCAGCTTGGGAATAGCGGGGGGCCCCTACAATGAGCAGTTCTTC.